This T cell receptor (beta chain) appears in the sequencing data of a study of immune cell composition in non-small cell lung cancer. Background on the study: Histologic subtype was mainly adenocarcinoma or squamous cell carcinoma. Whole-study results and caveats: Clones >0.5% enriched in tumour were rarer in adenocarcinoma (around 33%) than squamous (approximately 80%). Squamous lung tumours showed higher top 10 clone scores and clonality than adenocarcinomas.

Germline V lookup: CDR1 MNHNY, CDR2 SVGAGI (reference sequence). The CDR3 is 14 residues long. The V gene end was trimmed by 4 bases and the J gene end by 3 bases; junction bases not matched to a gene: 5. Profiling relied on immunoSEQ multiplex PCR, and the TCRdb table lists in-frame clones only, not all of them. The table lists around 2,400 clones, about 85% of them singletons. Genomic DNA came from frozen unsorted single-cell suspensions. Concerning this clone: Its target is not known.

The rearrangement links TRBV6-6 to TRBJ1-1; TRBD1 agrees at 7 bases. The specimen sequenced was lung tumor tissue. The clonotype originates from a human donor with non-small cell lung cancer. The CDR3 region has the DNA TGTGCCAGCAGTTTTAGGGGGCGAGACACTGAAGCTTTCTTT. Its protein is CASSFRGRDTEAFF.